The clone carrying this TCR beta chain was detected ten times or more. The entry originates in a study of early T cells in non-severe SARS-CoV-2 infection. TCRdb re-analysed the 5' RACE reads in MiXCR, keeping a single row per CDR3 protein. The data contain 30,000 to 40,000 distinct CDR3 sequences, about 4.7% of them singletons. This clonotype was sampled from an adult who was a healthcare worker with PCR-confirmed SARS-CoV-2 infection or an uninfected control (not recorded which). Input material: whole blood.

CDR3 protein: CASRQPNQPQHF. CDR3 coding DNA: TGTGCCAGCAGGCAGCCCAATCAGCCCCAGCATTTT. V is TRBV2 and J is TRBJ1-5; no firm D call. CDR3 length equals 12 residues. Germline V lookup: CDR1 SNHLY, CDR2 FYNNEI. Trimming removed 6 bases from V and 3 bases from J, with 6 bases in between.